The 27 T cell receptor beta chains below come from one sample, sequenced in a study of CD8+ T cells in alopecia areata. In each case, RNA was isolated and then reverse transcribed into cDNA as the sequencing template. Some clones are missing from TCRdb's copy, which holds only in-frame ones; the method was immunoSEQ multiplex PCR. The sample lists about 82,000 clones; 51% were seen once. The sequenced material came from NKG2D-high CD8+ T cells sorted from blood. These receptors all come from a human donor with alopecia areata.

The genes are TRBV30 and TRBJ2-3, with 11 bases lining up with TRBD2. In germline, CDR1 is GTSNPN, CDR2 SVGIG (reference sequence). The J segment lost 3 bases and the V segment lost 3 bases, leaving 5 bases of the junction unmatched. The CDR3 consists of 15 residues. The CDR3 DNA is TGTGCCTGGAGCCTAGCGGGGGGCTCTACAGATACGCAGTATTTT. Residues: CAWSLAGGSTDTQYF.

This clone was seen a handful of times. The rearrangement uses TRBV27 and TRBJ1-1; D call uncertain. The CDR3 covers 14 residues. With 4 bases removed from V and 4 bases from J, the gap between germline ends came to 13 bases. CDR1 MNHEY and CDR2 SMNVEV come from the germline V gene (reference sequence). The CDR3 DNA follows: TGTGCCAGCAGTTCTTTTCCCGGGATCACTGAAGCTTTCTTT. Residues: CASSSFPGITEAFF.

Concerning this clone: Other DNA sequences in this sample translate to the same CDR3. This chain connects TRBV20-1 to TRBJ2-7; a weak D match, TRBD1 (5 bases). Germline V lookup: CDR1 DFQATT, CDR2 SNEGSKA (reference sequence). V was shortened by 6 bases and J by 4 bases, with 10 bases between the two germline ends. The CDR3 is made up of 11 amino acids. The CDR3 loop is CSARVRYEQYF. As DNA, the CDR3 is TGCAGTGCCAGGGTTCGGTACGAGCAGTACTTC.

CDR3 region: CASRETGQETQYF. CDR3 DNA: TGTGCCAGCAGGGAGACAGGACAAGAGACCCAGTACTTC. The V gene is TRBV28, the J gene TRBJ2-5; TRBD1 might be the D (6 bases). The germline V and J ends were trimmed by 6 bases and 2 bases, with 10 bases remaining between them. Germline V gives CDR1 MDHEN, CDR2 SYDVKM. This CDR3 has 13 amino acids.

This clone has a handful of counts. The chain has TRBV4-1 and TRBJ2-3; possibly TRBD2 for D (5 bases). This CDR3 has 13 residues. V shed 5 bases and J shed 3 bases, with 9 bases lying between them. The V gene's germline CDR1 is MGHRA and CDR2 YSYEKL. CDR3 protein: CASSVTRTDTQYF. The CDR3 DNA reads as TGCGCCAGCAGCGTCACTAGGACAGATACGCAGTATTTT.

The V call is TRBV4-1, the J call TRBJ2-7, with TRBD2 as a possible D gene (5 bases). Between the trimmed V and J ends, which lost 2 bases and 3 bases, there was a span of 8 bases. This CDR3 comprises 13 residues. The germline CDR1 and CDR2 sequences are MGHRA and YSYEKL. The CDR3 DNA is TGCGCCAGCAGCCAAAACCGGGACTACGAGCAGTACTTC. Its translation is CASSQNRDYEQYF.

This clone appeared once. The chain joins TRBV10-3 to TRBJ2-7; D ambiguous. The CDR3 runs 11 residues. Germline V gene lookup returns CDR1 ENHRY and CDR2 SYGVKD. The ends were cut back, 6 bases at V and 5 bases at J, with 8 bases in the middle. CDR3 protein: CAIRNSNEQYF. The CDR3 DNA follows: TGTGCCATCAGAAATAGCAACGAGCAGTACTTC.

The rearrangement links TRBV4-1 to TRBJ2-7; TRBD2 agrees at 9 bases. Germline values: CDR1 MGHRA, CDR2 YSYEKL. Trimming removed 0 bases from V and 3 bases from J; junction bases left unmatched: 3. CDR3 length: 15 amino acids. CDR3 sequence: CASSQDLTSGYEQYF. CDR3 sequence (DNA): TGCGCCAGCAGCCAAGATCTGACTAGCGGCTACGAGCAGTACTTC.

This rearrangement joins TRBV29-1 to TRBJ2-7; TRBD2 matches 13 bases. J gave up 4 bases and V 8 bases, and 5 bases lay outside the gene matches. CDR3 length: 13 residues. In germline, CDR1 is SQVTM, CDR2 ANQGSEA. The CDR3 bases are TGCAGCACAGCGACTAGCGGGAGGTACGAGCAGTACTTC. Its protein is CSTATSGRYEQYF.

The gene calls are TRBV29-1 and TRBJ2-1, with D hard to call. Trimming shortened V by 2 bases and J by 3 bases, and 5 bases separated the two germline ends. The germline CDR1 and CDR2 sequences are SQVTM and ANQGSEA. The CDR3 extends over 12 amino acids. The chain's CDR3 is CSVERIYNEQFF. The CDR3, as DNA: TGCAGCGTTGAAAGGATCTACAATGAGCAGTTCTTC.

This rearrangement joins TRBV28 to TRBJ2-3; D unresolved. Trimming pared 3 bases from V and 6 bases from J, leaving 4 bases between. This CDR3 comprises 11 residues. The germline V gene encodes CDR1 MDHEN and CDR2 SYDVKM. The CDR3 DNA is TGTGCCAGCAGTTTGACGGATACGCAGTATTTT. The encoded protein is CASSLTDTQYF.

There are a few counts of this clone. The rearrangement uses TRBV11-2 and TRBJ2-3, with TRBD2 matching 8 bases. The V and J ends lost 0 bases and 4 bases, in that order; junction bases with no gene match: 9. CDR1 and CDR2 from the germline V gene are SGHAT and FQNNGV. The length of the CDR3 is 17 residues. The CDR3 nucleotides read TGTGCCAGCAGCTTAGAATGGCAGCGGGGGAAGGCAGATACGCAGTATTTT. Translated: CASSLEWQRGKADTQYF.

The V and J genes are TRBV29-1 and TRBJ2-6; no clear D gene. Germline CDR1 reads SQVTM; CDR2 reads ANQGSEA. V was clipped by 6 bases and J by 0 bases, with 9 bases between them. CDR3 length: 14 amino acids. The CDR3 reads CSVLPSSGANVLTF. The CDR3 DNA reads as TGCAGCGTACTCCCCTCCTCTGGGGCCAACGTCCTGACTTTC.

The chain links TRBV5-4 to TRBJ1-6, with D possibly being TRBD1 (6 bases). Germline V lookup: CDR1 SGHNT, CDR2 YYREEE (reference sequence). V lost 2 bases, J lost 8 bases, and 11 bases lay in between. CDR3 length equals 14 residues. The CDR3: CASSFRGGDSPLHF. CDR3 DNA sequence: TGTGCCAGCAGCTTCAGGGGAGGCGATTCACCCCTCCACTTT.

The table lists this clone with a few counts. This chain connects TRBV5-4 to TRBJ2-7; unclear D gene. There are 11 residues in the CDR3. V shed 3 bases and J shed 1 base, with 2 bases lying between them. Germline V lookup: CDR1 SGHNT, CDR2 YYREEE (reference sequence). The CDR3 region is CASSSSYEQYF. The CDR3 nucleotides read TGTGCCAGCAGCTCATCCTACGAGCAGTACTTC.

V and J are TRBV7-9 and TRBJ2-7; TRBD1 agrees at 8 bases. Per germline, CDR1 SEHNR and CDR2 FQNEAQ (reference sequence). The CDR3 is made up of 15 amino acids. V shed 3 bases, J shed 3 bases, and the junction held 7 bases outside the gene matches. CDR3 amino acids: CASSFSGTGLYEQYF. DNA of the CDR3: TGTGCCAGCAGCTTTTCCGGGACAGGTCTCTACGAGCAGTACTTC.

The CDR3 DNA is TGTGCCAGCATTGGACAGGCGGGCGAGACCCAGTACTTC. Its protein is CASIGQAGETQYF. This chain joins TRBV6-6 and TRBJ2-5; 7 nucleotides line up with TRBD1. V trimming: 7 bases; J trimming: 5 bases; junction bases outside the gene matches: 7. From germline, CDR1 is MNHNY and CDR2 SVGAGI (reference sequence). The length of the CDR3 is 13 residues.

J is TRBJ2-1 and V is TRBV29-1; a weak D match, TRBD1 (6 bases). The CDR3 extends over 16 amino acids. Trimming left V 4 bases short and J 3 bases short, with 19 bases between. Germline V gene lookup returns CDR1 SQVTM and CDR2 ANQGSEA. The CDR3 region is CSVVPAEQGDYNEQFF. CDR3 in DNA: TGCAGCGTTGTACCGGCGGAACAGGGTGACTACAATGAGCAGTTCTTC.

This clone was detected only once. The chain joins TRBV28 to TRBJ2-5; D is undetermined. The V end lost 3 bases, the J end lost 4 bases, and 9 bases lay between the germline ends. The germline gives CDR1 MDHEN, CDR2 SYDVKM. The CDR3 is 13 amino acids. The CDR3: CASSFSRRETQYF. The CDR3 DNA reads TGTGCCAGCAGTTTCTCGCGCAGAGAGACCCAGTACTTC.

V and J are TRBV2 and TRBJ2-7, with TRBD1 matching 8 bases. This CDR3 spans 15 amino acids. V lost 7 bases, J lost 6 bases, and 14 bases stayed unmatched. Germline CDR1 SNHLY, CDR2 FYNNEI. The CDR3 region has the DNA TGTGCCAGCACCTACCCGGGCAGGGGGCGAGTCGAGCAGTACTTC. It encodes CASTYPGRGRVEQYF.

The gene calls are TRBV2 and TRBJ2-3, with D maybe TRBD1 (6 bases). The CDR3 length is 14 residues. The V gene's germline CDR1 is SNHLY and CDR2 FYNNEI. The V end lost 10 bases, the J end lost 4 bases, and 18 bases lay between the germline ends. Here the CDR3 DNA reads TGTGCCAACTCAGGGGACCGATATCCAGATACGCAGTATTTT. This codes for CANSGDRYPDTQYF.

The chain joins TRBV5-6 to TRBJ1-1, with 7 bases fitting TRBD1. CDR3 length: 15 residues. Trimming took 1 base from V and 5 from J; bases not matched to a gene: 8. From germline, CDR1 is SGHDT and CDR2 YYEEEE. The CDR3 bases are TGTGCCAGCAGCTTGTCTAGGGGGCGCTTGACTGAAGCTTTCTTT. Its translation: CASSLSRGRLTEAFF.

This clone was detected a few times. The J gene is TRBJ2-7, the V gene TRBV28; TRBD1 is a possible D gene (6 bases). Per the germline V gene, CDR1 is MDHEN and CDR2 is SYDVKM. V was trimmed by 4 bases and J by 5 bases, leaving 12 bases between them. The CDR3 covers 13 residues. CDR3 sequence: CASSYAGAHEQYF. The CDR3 DNA reads as TGTGCCAGCAGTTACGCAGGGGCCCACGAGCAGTACTTC.

This chain connects TRBV5-1 to TRBJ2-7, with unresolved D. Per the germline V gene, CDR1 is SGHRS and CDR2 is YFSETQ. Trimming took 4 bases from V and 6 from J, leaving 14 bases between them. CDR3 length equals 13 residues. CDR3 nucleotide sequence: TGCGCCAGCAGCCTCGATGATTGGCCCGAGCAGTACTTC. This encodes CASSLDDWPEQYF.

The chain is built from TRBV29-1 and TRBJ1-5; D is uncertain. Trimming shortened V by 4 bases and J by 5 bases, and 18 bases separated the two germline ends. Germline V lookup: CDR1 SQVTM, CDR2 ANQGSEA. The CDR3 has 15 amino acids. CDR3 sequence reads: CSVVPHRPPHQPQHF. The CDR3 DNA sequence: TGCAGCGTTGTGCCGCACAGACCCCCGCATCAGCCCCAGCATTTT.

This clone was counted only a few times. V usage is TRBV14 and J usage is TRBJ2-1, with TRBD2 matching 8 bases. Germline CDR1 and CDR2: SGHDN and FVKESK. The CDR3 sequence is 16 residues long. J gave up 7 bases and V 5 bases, and 13 bases lay outside the gene matches. CDR3 nucleotide sequence: TGTGCCAGCAGCTCCCTTTACGGCGGGAGGATTAATGAGCAGTTCTTC. It specifies CASSSLYGGRINEQFF.

This chain uses TRBV29-1 with TRBJ2-1; D gene ambiguous. CDR1 and CDR2 from the germline V gene are SQVTM and ANQGSEA. Trimming pared 4 bases from V and 2 bases from J, leaving 9 bases between. This CDR3 has 13 amino acids. This CDR3 is CSVVDLPYNEQFF. CDR3 DNA sequence: TGCAGCGTTGTCGACTTACCCTACAATGAGCAGTTCTTC.